Each of the 5 T cell receptor beta chains below was sequenced from the same sample in a study of cytomegalovirus exposure and HLA in healthy donors. In the PCR, 60 Vbeta and 13 Jbeta primers were used. Using immunoSEQ multiplex PCR, the repertoire was profiled, and TCRdb retains in-frame clones only, with some absent. The table records under 200,000 clones, roughly 70% of them present only once. Sequencing was done on a sample of PBMCs. The receptors here all came from a woman aged 45 to 65 in good health and CMV-seropositive.

The J gene is TRBJ2-3, the V gene TRBV6-4; TRBD2 matches 7 bases. Germline V gene lookup returns CDR1 MRHNA and CDR2 SNTAGT. This CDR3 contains 14 residues. The V gene end was trimmed by 2 bases and the J gene end by 11 bases; junction bases not matched to a gene: 10. The CDR3, as DNA: TGTGCCAGCAGTGACAGTGTTCGGGGAGGGAAGCAGTATTTT. Translating gives CASSDSVRGGKQYF.

The chain uses TRBV18 and TRBJ2-4; possible D gene TRBD2, 5 bases. This CDR3 comprises 14 residues. V was cut by 1 base and J by 5 bases, with 9 bases left in between. CDR1 is KGHSH, CDR2 LQKENI, per germline. CDR3 loop: CASSPLRVENIQYF. The CDR3 DNA follows: TGTGCCAGCTCACCACTGAGGGTAGAAAACATTCAGTACTTC.

V and J are TRBV30 and TRBJ1-3; 7 positions match TRBD1. With 1 base clipped from V and 1 base from J, the junction kept 16 bases outside the gene matches. Germline lookup yields CDR1 GTSNPN and CDR2 SVGIG (reference sequence). This CDR3 has 19 amino acids. The DNA for the CDR3 is TGTGCCTGGAGTGCCATTTCCTACAGGGGCCTCCGATCTGGAAACACCATATATTTT. Amino acids: CAWSAISYRGLRSGNTIYF. The entire variable domain, with the rest obtained from reference TRBV30 and TRBJ1-3, is as follows: SQTIHQWPATLVQPVGSPLSLECTVEGTSNPNLYWYRQAAGRGLQLLFYSVGIGQISSEVPQNLSASRPQDRQFILSSKKLLLSDSGFYLCAWSAISYRGLRSGNTIYFGEGSWLTVV.

The chain recombines TRBV2 with TRBJ1-2, with 11 bases lining up with TRBD1. Trimming at V came to 3 bases and at J to 8 bases, leaving 11 bases not matched to a gene. CDR3 length: 16 residues. CDR1 and CDR2 from the germline V gene are SNHLY and FYNNEI. The CDR3 DNA is TGTGCCAGCAGTGAGGGTCCAGGACAGGGGGCGCGGGGCTACACCTTC. It codes for CASSEGPGQGARGYTF.

Only a few counts were recorded for this clone. The chain combines TRBV30 with TRBJ1-5; perhaps TRBD1 as D (6 bases). Germline V gene sequence: CDR1 GTSNPN, CDR2 SVGIG (reference sequence). The CDR3 extends over 13 amino acids. Deletions cut 0 bases from V and 6 bases from J, with 9 bases between. The CDR3 DNA reads TGTGCCTGGAGTGTACAGGGCGCTCAGCCCCAGCATTTT. Encoded protein: CAWSVQGAQPQHF.